The 2 T cell receptor beta chains below all came from one sample that was sequenced in a study of graft-versus-host responses after intestinal transplantation. Only in-frame clones appear in the TCRdb table, and some are missing; sequencing was by immunoSEQ multiplex PCR. Of approximately 100,000 clones in the sample, 86% are singletons; the top ten hold 1.4% to 1.5%. The sample in question was PBMCs, obtained 255 days after intestinal transplant. The source is a human patient who received an intestinal transplant, so some T cells may come from the graft donor.

The rearrangement uses TRBV5-6 and TRBJ1-2; TRBD1 is a possible D gene (6 bases). Germline CDR1 reads SGHDT; CDR2 reads YYEEEE. Trimming took 0 bases from V and 5 from J, leaving 11 bases between them. The CDR3 is made up of 14 amino acids. In nucleotides, the CDR3 is TGTGCCAGCAGCTTGGGGAGGACAGAGTATGGCTACACCTTC. It translates to CASSLGRTEYGYTF.

This clone occurred once. The rearrangement links TRBV5-8 to TRBJ1-3; D remains ambiguous. In germline, CDR1 is SGHTS, CDR2 YDEGEE. The CDR3 runs 16 residues. Trimming removed 1 base from V and 0 bases from J, with 11 bases in between. The CDR3 reads CASSLLMSDSGNTIYF. The CDR3 bases are TGTGCCAGCAGCTTGTTAATGAGTGACTCTGGAAACACCATATATTTT. The full variable domain, rest sourced from reference TRBV5-8 and TRBJ1-3, is EAGVTQSPTHLIKTRGQQATLRCSPISGHTSVYWYQQALGLGLQFLLWYDEGEERNRGNFPPRFSGRQFPNYSSELNVNALELEDSALYLCASSLLMSDSGNTIYFGEGSWLTVV.